These T cell receptor beta chains were read from a single sample in a study of radiotherapy plus CTLA-4 blockade in lung cancer. The method was immunoSEQ multiplex PCR; TCRdb's version includes in-frame clones alone and lacks a portion of them. The sample holds some 110,000 clones, 90% seen once. The sample in question was peripheral blood, obtained from a patient treated with radiotherapy plus ipilimumab. The source of these receptors is a human donor with non-small cell lung cancer that progressed on radiotherapy plus ipilimumab. Both conserved end residues are part of each CDR3. Each record gives: clone size, J gene, D gene, V gene, CDR3 DNA, CDR3 protein. A D gene is named only where the DNA matches it firmly. Clone size, where shown, is once, few, many, or a class for clones that have expanded.

size: -; J: TRBJ2-1; D: -; V: TRBV4-1; DNA: TGCGCCAGCAGCCAAGATAGGACGGGAGTTGATGAGCAGTTCTTC; CDR3: CASSQDRTGVDEQFF
size: -; J: TRBJ1-3; D: TRBD1; V: TRBV11-2; DNA: TGTGCCAGCAGCTTATTAGGGAATGGACAGGGTGCTGGAAACACCATATATTTT; CDR3: CASSLLGNGQGAGNTIYF
size: once; J: TRBJ2-1; D: -; V: TRBV5-1; DNA: TGCGCCAGCAGCTTAGAGACAGTTCGGTACAATGAGCAGTTCTTC; CDR3: CASSLETVRYNEQFF
size: -; J: TRBJ1-2; D: TRBD1; V: TRBV6-1; DNA: TGTGCCAGCACCCCGACAGGGTGGAGTGGCTACACCTTC; CDR3: CASTPTGWSGYTF
size: -; J: TRBJ2-6; D: -; V: TRBV2; DNA: TGTGCCAGCAAGCTGACAGCTGGGGCCAACGTCCTGACTTTC; CDR3: CASKLTAGANVLTF
size: -; J: TRBJ1-1; D: -; V: TRBV5-4; DNA: TGTGCCAGCAGCAAGGGCGGACAGTTGTTGAACACTGAAGCTTTCTTT; CDR3: CASSKGGQLLNTEAFF
size: -; J: TRBJ2-3; D: TRBD2; V: TRBV11-2; DNA: TGTGCCAGCAGCCCTTTAGGGACTAGCGGGAGATGGGATACGCAGTATTTT; CDR3: CASSPLGTSGRWDTQYF
size: -; J: TRBJ2-2; D: TRBD1; V: TRBV15; DNA: TGTGCCACCAGCAGACTCCGGGACAGGGGCACCGGGGAGCTGTTTTTT; CDR3: CATSRLRDRGTGELFF
size: -; J: TRBJ2-5; D: TRBD2; V: TRBV5-1; DNA: TGCGCCAGCAGCGGAACGGGACTAGCGGGAAGGGAGACCCAGTACTTC; CDR3: CASSGTGLAGRETQYF
size: -; J: TRBJ2-1; D: -; V: TRBV6-1; DNA: TGTGCCAGCAGCCAGACTTCCTACAATGAGCAGTTCTTC; CDR3: CASSQTSYNEQFF
size: -; J: TRBJ2-1; D: -; V: TRBV20-1; DNA: TGCAGTGCTAGAGATTGGAATGAGCAGTTCTTC; CDR3: CSARDWNEQFF
size: -; J: TRBJ2-2; D: -; V: TRBV5-1; DNA: TGCGCCAGCAGCTTGGCAGGCCCCGGGGAGCTGTTTTTT; CDR3: CASSLAGPGELFF
size: -; J: TRBJ2-7; D: -; V: TRBV6-1; DNA: TGTGCCAGCAGGAGTACTTTTTCTTCCTCCTACGAGCAGTACTTC; CDR3: CASRSTFSSSYEQYF
size: -; J: TRBJ2-4; D: -; V: TRBV11-2; DNA: TGTGCCAGCAGCTTAGGAAGGACGGACATTCAGTACTTC; CDR3: CASSLGRTDIQYF
size: -; J: TRBJ1-1; D: -; V: TRBV6-5; DNA: TGTGCCAGCAGTTCCTGGTTTGAGGGCACTGAAGCTTTCTTT; CDR3: CASSSWFEGTEAFF
size: -; J: TRBJ2-3; D: -; V: TRBV19; DNA: TGTGCCAGTAAAATGGGGGGAAGAACAGATACGCAGTATTTT; CDR3: CASKMGGRTDTQYF
size: few; J: TRBJ2-1; D: -; V: TRBV7-2; DNA: TGTGCCAGCAGCTTATTTGGGTCCTACAATGAGCAGTTCTTC; CDR3: CASSLFGSYNEQFF
size: few; J: TRBJ1-2; D: -; V: TRBV14; DNA: TGTGCCAGCAGCCAAGATTGGCAGGGAGACTACACCTTC; CDR3: CASSQDWQGDYTF
size: -; J: TRBJ2-5; D: -; V: TRBV18; DNA: TGTGCCAGCTCACCTGGACGTTCTGGGGGCCGCGAGACCCAGTACTTC; CDR3: CASSPGRSGGRETQYF
size: -; J: TRBJ2-1; D: TRBD2; V: TRBV5-1; DNA: TGCGCCAGCAGCTTGGGTCTAGCGGGAGGGCCGGGGTACGGTGAGCAGTTCTTC; CDR3: CASSLGLAGGPGYGEQFF
size: -; J: TRBJ1-3; D: -; V: TRBV5-1; DNA: TGCGCCAGCAGCCCGGACGGGATCTCTGGAAACACCATATATTTT; CDR3: CASSPDGISGNTIYF
size: -; J: TRBJ2-1; D: -; V: TRBV7-9; DNA: TGTGCCAGCCGCCGAGCGGTCTCCTACAATGAGCAGTTCTTC; CDR3: CASRRAVSYNEQFF
size: -; J: TRBJ2-3; D: -; V: TRBV5-1; DNA: TGCGCCAGCAGCCAAAGCGGTACTAGCACAGATACGCAGTATTTT; CDR3: CASSQSGTSTDTQYF
size: -; J: TRBJ1-2; D: -; V: TRBV2; DNA: TGTGCCAGCAGTGACCGGTTTGGCTACACCTTC; CDR3: CASSDRFGYTF
size: -; J: TRBJ1-2; D: -; V: TRBV5-6; DNA: TGTGCCAGCAGCTTCAGGACAGTTCTCCGTGGCTACACCTTC; CDR3: CASSFRTVLRGYTF
size: -; J: TRBJ2-1; D: TRBD2; V: TRBV5-1; DNA: TGCGCCAGCAGCCGTACTTCTAGCGGGAGGCTTTATGAGCAGTTCTTC; CDR3: CASSRTSSGRLYEQFF
size: -; J: TRBJ1-1; D: -; V: TRBV2; DNA: TGTGCCAGCAGTGAATTGGGCGGTCGGGGCACTGAAGCTTTCTTT; CDR3: CASSELGGRGTEAFF
size: -; J: TRBJ1-5; D: -; V: TRBV5-1; DNA: TGCGCCAGCAGCTTGGCCGGATATAGCAATCAGCCCCAGCATTTT; CDR3: CASSLAGYSNQPQHF
size: -; J: TRBJ2-1; D: TRBD1; V: TRBV5-1; DNA: TGCGCCAGCAGCTTGGTCCCGGGACAGACAAACAATGAGCAGTTCTTC; CDR3: CASSLVPGQTNNEQFF
size: -; J: TRBJ2-1; D: TRBD2; V: TRBV5-1; DNA: TGCGCCAGCAGCAAAGGACTAGCGGGAGGCCGGAGCTCCTACAATGAGCAGTTCTTC; CDR3: CASSKGLAGGRSSYNEQFF